This T cell receptor beta chain stems from a study of shared clonotypes between healthy human individuals (dated by TCRdb to the early 2020s). About the full investigation: A couple of women and a few men aged 18 to 49 years were included in the cohort. For each donor, CD4 naive and CD4 memory were each given three plates, CD8 naive was given two plates, and CD8 memory was given one plate. Per donor, leukapheresis produced somewhere between about 0.8 and 9.5 billion PBMCs. Blood TCR repertoires of a handful of healthy adults were deeply sequenced to estimate repertoire size and the extent of clonotype sharing between individuals. To increase sequencing depth and limit assay-specific biases, different laboratories used diverse techniques to prepare libraries and sequence TCR repertoires. General conclusions and limits of the study: Only blood was sampled, and tissue TCR repertoires likely differ from those in blood. Incomplete sequencing was indicated by rarefaction of sorted-subset datasets, despite the large sequencing depth. Estimated clonotype richness was generally larger for naive than for memory subsets. The genetic and exposure-history diversity represented was limited by the small number of donors. Sharing across several donors was observed for around 5% of naive CD4, 3% to 3.5% of naive CD8, about 2.3% of memory CD4, and less than 0.45% of memory CD8 clonotypes. Pairwise subsampling indicated that sequencing depth was expected to affect the degree of clonotype sharing among donors. Compared with non-shared clonotypes, the clonotypes found in all four sorted-subset donors had higher generation probabilities.

Using the deep immunoSEQ assay, TCR CDR3 regions were amplified from genomic DNA by multiplex PCR. Extracted genomic DNA from each cell subset was spread evenly across all wells of several immunoSEQ 96-well plates, with each plate serving as a replicate. For sorted subsets, each replicate PCR was loaded with approximately 200 ng genomic DNA, equivalent to roughly 30,000 T cell genomes. Purified libraries were measured with a Qubit 3.0 fluorometer, size-checked on a Bioanalyzer 2100, and measured again with the KAPA Library Quantification kit. Each immunoSEQ 96-well plate was sequenced on its own single-read 150-cycle Illumina NextSeq 550 flow cell. As for how the authors treated the data: Because only junctional sequences without quality scores were contained in the immunoSEQ output, filtering matching that applied to full-length reads could not be performed. To assign V/J genes and CDR3, sequences were annotated using PyIR, a Python wrapper for IgBLAST v1.9, with IMGT germline references. Reads were removed for weak V/J assignments (E-value above 1e-6), missing CDR3, stop codons, out-of-frame junctions, or ambiguous translated residues. V3J clonotypes were defined as sequences sharing an identical inferred V gene, J gene, and CDR3 amino acid sequence. Percentage overlap between repertoires was computed as shared unique clonotypes divided by the size of the smaller repertoire. Repertoire richness was assessed with RTK rarefaction, the Chao1 estimator, and Recon v2.1 estimates of unobserved clonotypes. Generation probabilities for all TCRbeta clonotypes obtained by the gDNA method from four donors were computed using OLGA. In TCRdb, the immuneACCESS table is reduced to in-frame sequences with V and J assigned. These tables do not hold every clone; where another copy was compared, an unresolved V gene accounts for under half, and the others remain unexplained. V, J and clone size are taken as reported in that table, and D and trimming were inferred from the DNA itself. Across this sample there are some 2.3 million clones, with 85% to 95% seen only once. The ten most abundant clones make up about 0.41% of the sample.

About this clone itself: The clone's antigen remains unknown. Nothing much larger sits one base from this clone, and base qualities are not available.

Taken from cysteine to phenylalanine, the CDR3 has 14 residues. Only CDR3 DNA remains: 42 bases, in frame from the first base. Trimming removed 5 bases from V and 5 bases from J, leaving 14 bases between the germline ends. According to the germline V gene (reference sequence), CDR1 reads PRHDT and CDR2 reads FYEKMQ. Healthy HIV-negative adults with no recently reported acute infections or vaccinations were included as donors. Every donor was a Caucasian adult residing in Nashville, Tennessee, USA. CD4+ T cells were enriched through magnetic negative selection, after which naive cells were positively selected on CD45RA and the remaining negative fraction served as the memory subset. After blood collection by leukapheresis, PBMCs were isolated using Ficoll-Histopaque density gradient centrifugation and then cryopreserved in the vapor phase of liquid nitrogen. Analytical flow cytometry was used to check the purity and quantity of every magnetically sorted T cell population. Each sorted fraction had its genomic DNA isolated and then quantified by UV absorbance on a Nanodrop 2000c.

This clonotype was obtained from a man aged 18 to 35 in good health. Some clones in this sample may be carry-over from other donors' samples. The chain is assembled from TRBV13 and TRBJ2-3; the D element might be TRBD1 or TRBD2, as each aligns at 6 bases. The sample taken for sequencing was naive CD4+ T cells from PBMCs. The cell subset or site label, read with the paper, signifies: CD45RA+ positively selected. The DNA reads as follows: TGTGCCAGCAGCCCCGGAGGGGGTGAAGATACGCAGTATTTT. Translated, it reads CASSPGGGEDTQYF.